This T cell receptor (beta chain) appears in the sequencing data of a study of regulatory T cells in long-lasting Graves disease. As for time point: newly diagnosed GD, antithyroid drugs for less than 3 months. After RNA was extracted from PBMCs, the TCR library was made from it. The authors diagnosed Graves' disease using American Thyroid Association guidelines. This clonotype was seen only a few times. This CDR3 is built from 14 residues. The germline V gene encodes CDR1 MNHEY and CDR2 SVGEGT. V shed 9 bases, J shed 6 bases, and the junction held 7 bases outside the gene matches. With iRepertoire HTBI primers and Arm-PCR of CDR3 regions, TCR beta libraries were built. Each CDR3 protein is one row after TCRdb ran MiXCR on the multiplex PCR reads. The sample lists about 420,000 distinct CDR3 sequences, over 15% seen once, with around a quarter in the top ten. This sample was also put to use in a study of T cells in Graves' hyperthyroidism and ophthalmopathy.

This chain joins TRBV6-2 or TRBV6-3 and TRBJ2-3; 12 positions agree with TRBD2. Sample: peripheral blood mononuclear cells (PBMCs), taken at new diagnosis, from a patient treated with antithyroid drugs. The TCR originated in a woman younger than 30 with Graves disease. CDR3 region: CASGLAGTKDTQYF. CDR3 in DNA: TGTGCCAGTGGACTAGCGGGAACCAAGGATACGCAGTATTTT.